These T cell receptor beta chains were read from a single sample in a study of cytomegalovirus exposure and HLA in healthy donors. Sequencing was performed with immunoSEQ multiplex PCR; in TCRdb, only in-frame clones are kept and a portion is missing. The specimen's table records approximately 120,000 clones. Source material: PBMCs. The receptors were sampled from a man aged 25-40 years in good health and CMV-seronegative. CDR3s include the opening cysteine and the closing phenylalanine or tryptophan. D genes are given only for firm matches.

v_gene	j_gene	d_gene	CDR3nt	CDR3aa
TRBV5-4	TRBJ2-1	TRBD2	TGTGCCAGCAGCTTGCCTAGCGGGACCCACAATGAGCAGTTCTTC	CASSLPSGTHNEQFF
TRBV29-1	TRBJ1-2	.	TGCAGCGTTGGGGGAGTTGCGGGAGGAGGCTACACCTTC	CSVGGVAGGGYTF
TRBV6-1	TRBJ2-1	TRBD2	TGTGCCAGCAGTGAAGACCAGCGGGAGGGGTACAATGAGCAGTTCTTC	CASSEDQREGYNEQFF
TRBV7-8	TRBJ2-3	.	TGTGCCAGCAGATCTAGGCGGGGAGCCAGCACAGATACGCAGTATTTT	CASRSRRGASTDTQYF
TRBV7-9	TRBJ2-5	.	TGTGCCAGCAGTCCATATACAGGCCGGCTAGAGACCCAGTACTTC	CASSPYTGRLETQYF
TRBV18	TRBJ1-6	TRBD1	TGTGCCAGCTGCGAGACAGGGCTAAATTCACCCCTCCACTTT	CASCETGLNSPLHF
TRBV7-2	TRBJ1-1	.	TGTGCCAGCAGCTTTGGCGGGCGGGGCACTGAAGCTTTCTTT	CASSFGGRGTEAFF
TRBV7-7	TRBJ1-2	.	TGTGCCAGCAGCCCCCTGGGGCCCGGGGAGGAGGGCTACACCTTC	CASSPLGPGEEGYTF
TRBV19	TRBJ2-1	.	TGTGCCAGTAGGCAGGGACTCAATGAGCAGTTCTTC	CASRQGLNEQFF
TRBV7-2	TRBJ2-3	.	TGTGCCAGCAGCTCCCGCTCGACTGTAGATACGCAGTATTTT	CASSSRSTVDTQYF
TRBV7-2	TRBJ2-5	TRBD2	TGTGCCAGCACACCCGGGTCCCGGCGGGAGCAGTACTTC	CASTPGSRREQYF
TRBV5-1	TRBJ1-1	.	TGCGCCAGCAGCTTTTCGGGGAATGAAGCTTTCTTT	CASSFSGNEAFF
TRBV7-9	TRBJ2-1	.	TGTGCCAGCAGCTTGGGGGGCGGGAGATCCTACAATGAGCAGTTCTTC	CASSLGGGRSYNEQFF
TRBV27	TRBJ2-1	.	TGTGCCAGTACAGCCTCCTACAATGAGCAGTTCTTC	CASTASYNEQFF